This T cell receptor (beta chain) is from a study of blood T cell repertoires in COVID-19. At the level of the study: Collection of acute and convalescent COVID-19 samples took place in the United States, Italy and Spain.

The authors' processing: Quantification of nucleated cells was approximated via reference gene primer amplification. Repertoires were generated with immunoSEQ multiplex PCR, while TCRdb's copy carries only in-frame clones and drops some. The V and J calls and clone size were taken over from that table, and D and trimming were inferred from the DNA. The repertoire holds around 200,000 clones, with around 88% as singletons. Participants, about 18 to 89 years old, spanned approximately 25 US areas. Exposed participants encountered a COVID-19 case during the 2 weeks preceding study entry. What was sequenced was PBMCs or T cells enriched from blood (not recorded which). The clonotype originates from a woman aged 25 to 39 who had been exposed to COVID-19.

This chain's CDR3 is CASSLGTAGGLYNEQFF. The CDR3 region has the DNA TGTGCCAGCAGCTTAGGGACTGCGGGGGGACTCTACAATGAGCAGTTCTTC. The V and J genes are TRBV11-2 and TRBJ2-1; 8 bases are a match to TRBD2. The CDR3 runs 17 residues. From germline, CDR1 is SGHAT and CDR2 FQNNGV. The V gene end was trimmed by 1 base and the J gene end by 3 bases; junction bases not matched to a gene: 8.